The 17 T cell receptor beta chains listed next were all sequenced from one sample in a study of cytomegalovirus exposure and HLA in healthy donors. In the PCR, 60 Vbeta and 13 Jbeta primers were used. The table came from immunoSEQ multiplex PCR; TCRdb's copy has only in-frame clones and leaves some out. The table records fewer than 150,000 clones, 80% of them present only once. Source material: PBMCs. The receptors derive from a man in his thirties or forties in good health.

In regard to this clone: A junction end diverges from the germline sequence, so it may reflect a read error. The V and J genes are TRBV6-1 and TRBJ2-2; 9 bases map to TRBD1. Germline V gives CDR1 MNHNS, CDR2 SASEGT. This CDR3 is built from 16 residues. In nucleotides, the CDR3 is TGTGCCATCAGTGGGCTCAACAGGGGGCAAGGCGGGGAGCTGTTTTTT. It encodes CAISGLNRGQGGELFF.

This CDR3 reads CASSVPPGQGYEQYF. The CDR3 DNA reads TGTGCCAGCAGCGTCCCCCCGGGACAGGGCTACGAGCAGTACTTC. The V call is TRBV11-3, the J call TRBJ2-5; 9 nucleotides agree with TRBD1. The end of the DNA aligns better with TRBJ2-7, so the J call may be wrong. This CDR3 is built from 15 residues. Germline V CDR1 and CDR2: SGHNT, YENEEA.

CDR3 protein: CASSVDSGQGRALGTDTQYF. CDR3 DNA sequence: TGTGCCAGCAGCGTAGATTCCGGACAAGGCCGTGCGTTGGGCACAGATACGCAGTATTTT. The chain employs TRBV9 and TRBJ2-3, with D perhaps matching TRBD1 (5 bases). Germline assignment: CDR1 SGDLS and CDR2 YYNGEE. The CDR3 sequence is 20 residues long. V was clipped by 0 bases and J by 1 base, with 24 bases between them. Drawing the rest from reference TRBV9 and TRBJ2-3, the complete variable domain is DSGVTQTPKHLITATGQRVTLRCSPRSGDLSVYWYQQSLDQGLQFLIQYYNGEERAKGNILERFSAQQFPDLHSELNLSSLELGDSALYFCASSVDSGQGRALGTDTQYFGPGTRLTVL.

V gene TRBV5-1 combines with J gene TRBJ2-5; the D gene is possibly TRBD2 (6 bases). This CDR3 contains 13 residues. Germline CDR1 SGHRS, CDR2 YFSETQ. The V end lost 1 base, the J end lost 4 bases, and 8 bases lay between the germline ends. CDR3 nucleotide sequence: TGCGCCAGCAGCTTGCGGGGGTTAGAGACCCAGTACTTC. As protein: CASSLRGLETQYF.

CDR3 region: CASSPSGSSYNEQFF. The DNA for the CDR3 is TGTGCCAGCAGTCCAAGCGGGAGCTCCTACAATGAGCAGTTCTTC. The rearrangement uses TRBV7-8 and TRBJ2-1, with 8 bases aligning to TRBD2. The V segment lost 6 bases and the J segment 0 bases; nucleotides outside the gene matches: 4. The CDR3 is 15 amino acids. CDR1 is SGHVS and CDR2 is FQNEAQ in the germline V gene.

This clone was detected once. V usage is TRBV7-3 and J usage is TRBJ2-3, with D hard to call. V gave up 6 bases and J gave up 0 bases, with 7 bases separating them. CDR1 and CDR2 (germline): SGHTA, FQGTGA. This CDR3 spans 13 amino acids. The CDR3 nucleotides read TGTGCCAGCAGGAAGCAAAGCACAGATACGCAGTATTTT. Translation gives CASRKQSTDTQYF.

This chain connects TRBV7-9 to TRBJ2-7, with 7 positions matching TRBD1. CDR1 and CDR2 from the germline V gene are SEHNR and FQNEAQ (reference sequence). V shed 4 bases and J 0 bases; nucleotides not matched to a gene: 12. This CDR3 comprises 17 residues. CDR3 residues: CASSSRQGPHPSYEQYF. The CDR3 region has the DNA TGTGCCAGCAGCTCACGACAGGGACCTCACCCCTCCTACGAGCAGTACTTC.

This clone was observed a handful of times. The V and J genes are TRBV6-1 and TRBJ2-7, with 9 bases identical to TRBD2. Germline loops: CDR1 MNHNS, CDR2 SASEGT. The junction had 5 bases not matched to a gene; V was cut back by 2 bases and J by 3 bases. CDR3 length equals 15 residues. CDR3 DNA sequence: TGTGCCAGCAGTGAACTGGCTAGCGGGATCTACGAGCAGTACTTC. It encodes CASSELASGIYEQYF.

The chain joins TRBV11-2 to TRBJ1-6; the D gene is possibly TRBD1 (6 bases). CDR3 length: 16 amino acids. Germline lookup yields CDR1 SGHAT and CDR2 FQNNGV. V dropped 5 bases and J dropped 7 bases, with 18 bases sitting between them. The CDR3 spells CASSDGQGFMNSPLHF. CDR3 bases: TGTGCCAGCAGCGATGGGCAGGGGTTTATGAATTCACCCCTCCACTTT.

The V call is TRBV28, the J call TRBJ2-4; no definite D call. CDR1 and CDR2 (germline): MDHEN, SYDVKM. The CDR3 spans 15 residues. V lost 4 bases and J 4 bases, leaving 14 bases between the germline ends. The CDR3 coding sequence is TGTGCCAGCAGTTCCCCAACGTCCGGGAAAAACATTCAGTACTTC. It yields the protein CASSSPTSGKNIQYF.

The rearrangement joins TRBV5-4 to TRBJ2-5; 8 positions agree with TRBD2. The V and J ends lost 4 bases and 1 base, in that order; junction bases with no gene match: 12. The CDR3 is 17 amino acids. Germline loops: CDR1 SGHNT, CDR2 YYREEE (reference sequence). This CDR3 reads CASSPGTSHPSQETQYF. The CDR3 bases are TGTGCCAGCAGCCCCGGGACTAGTCACCCCTCCCAAGAGACCCAGTACTTC.

The V gene is TRBV6-4, the J gene TRBJ1-5; D not resolved. This CDR3 spans 15 amino acids. CDR1 and CDR2 (germline): MRHNA, SNTAGT. Trimming stripped 7 bases from V and 0 bases from J, with 13 bases between. DNA for the CDR3: TGTGCCAGCATCCCCCGGGGTTATAGCAATCAGCCCCAGCATTTT. It specifies CASIPRGYSNQPQHF.

This clone was seen just once. The rearrangement links TRBV19 to TRBJ1-2; no definite D call. In germline, CDR1 is LNHDA, CDR2 SQIVND (reference sequence). The V gene lost 7 bases and the J gene lost 10 bases, with 16 bases spanning the gap. This CDR3 is built from 12 residues. CDR3 sequence reads: CASNGPTIDYTF. The CDR3 coding sequence is TGTGCCAGTAACGGCCCAACTATTGACTACACCTTC.

The chain's CDR3 is CASSPTELAFTYEQYF. The DNA of the CDR3 is TGTGCCAGCTCACCAACCGAGCTAGCGTTTACCTACGAGCAGTACTTC. This chain uses TRBV18 with TRBJ2-7, with D possibly being TRBD2 (6 bases). Germline values: CDR1 KGHSH, CDR2 LQKENI. This CDR3 comprises 16 residues. V lost 2 bases and J 2 bases, leaving 16 bases between the germline ends.

The chain carries TRBV2 and TRBJ2-7; D remains ambiguous. The germline V gene encodes CDR1 SNHLY and CDR2 FYNNEI. Trimming stripped 5 bases from V and 4 bases from J, with 6 bases between. The CDR3 length is 11 residues. This CDR3 is CASSILYEQYF. CDR3 bases: TGTGCCAGCAGTATTCTATACGAGCAGTACTTC. Supplemented by reference TRBV2 and TRBJ2-7, the full variable domain reads EPEVTQTPSHQVTQMGQEVILRCVPISNHLYFYWYRQILGQKVEFLVSFYNNEISEKSEIFDDQFSVERPDGSNFTLKIRSTKLEDSAMYFCASSILYEQYFGPGTRLTVT.

This chain uses TRBV13 with TRBJ2-2, with D perhaps matching TRBD2 (6 bases). The CDR3 consists of 16 residues. From germline, CDR1 is PRHDT and CDR2 FYEKMQ (reference sequence). Trimming pared 4 bases from V and 7 bases from J, leaving 19 bases between. The CDR3 bases are TGTGCCAGCAGCTCTGTCCGGGAGAGGGGCGGCGGGGAGCTGTTTTTT. Protein: CASSSVRERGGGELFF.

This chain uses TRBV6-5 with TRBJ1-1; D uncertain. The CDR3 has 15 residues. CDR1 is MNHEY, CDR2 SVGAGI, per germline. V gave up 0 bases and J gave up 4 bases, with 12 bases separating them. The CDR3 nucleotides are TGTGCCAGCAGTTACTCCGTCCGGGGTCTCACTGAAGCTTTCTTT. The encoded protein is CASSYSVRGLTEAFF.